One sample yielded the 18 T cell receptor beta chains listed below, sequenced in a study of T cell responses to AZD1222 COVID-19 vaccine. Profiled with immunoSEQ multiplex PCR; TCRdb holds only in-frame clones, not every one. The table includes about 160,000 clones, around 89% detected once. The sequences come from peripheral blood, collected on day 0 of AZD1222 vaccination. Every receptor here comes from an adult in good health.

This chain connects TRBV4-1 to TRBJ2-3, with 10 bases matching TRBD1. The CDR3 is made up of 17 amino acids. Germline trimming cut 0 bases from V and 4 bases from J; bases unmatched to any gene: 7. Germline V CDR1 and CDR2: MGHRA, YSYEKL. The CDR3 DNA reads TGCGCCAGCAGCCAAGAACCGGGACAGGGGATTTCAGATACGCAGTATTTT. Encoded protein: CASSQEPGQGISDTQYF.

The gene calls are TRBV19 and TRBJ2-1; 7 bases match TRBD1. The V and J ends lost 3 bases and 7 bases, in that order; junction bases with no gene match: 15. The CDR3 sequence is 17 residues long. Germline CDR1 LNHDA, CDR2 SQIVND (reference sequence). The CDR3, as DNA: TGTGCCAGTAGTATCCCCCCCGACAGGGAAGGATTAAATGAGCAGTTCTTC. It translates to CASSIPPDREGLNEQFF. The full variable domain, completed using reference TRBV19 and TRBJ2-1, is DGGITQSPKYLFRKEGQNVTLSCEQNLNHDAMYWYRQDPGQGLRLIYYSQIVNDFQKGDIAEGYSVSREKKESFPLTVTSAQKNPTAFYLCASSIPPDREGLNEQFFGPGTRLTVL.

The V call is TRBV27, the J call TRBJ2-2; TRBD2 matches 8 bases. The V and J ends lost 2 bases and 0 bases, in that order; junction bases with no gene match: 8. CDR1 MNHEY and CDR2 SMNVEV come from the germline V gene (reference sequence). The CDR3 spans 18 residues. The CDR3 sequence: CASSLRFSGVANTGELFF. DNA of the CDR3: TGTGCCAGCAGTTTAAGGTTTAGCGGGGTCGCGAACACCGGGGAGCTGTTTTTT.

In nucleotides, the CDR3 is TGTGCCAGCAGTTACTCTGGGGGGGGAAGTGAAAAACTGTTTTTT. Its protein product is CASSYSGGGSEKLFF. The J gene is TRBJ1-4, the V gene TRBV6-5, with a weak D call TRBD1 (5 bases). This CDR3 region has 15 residues. Germline V gene data show CDR1 as MNHEY and CDR2 as SVGAGI. Between the trimmed V and J ends, which lost 0 bases and 7 bases, there was a span of 12 bases.

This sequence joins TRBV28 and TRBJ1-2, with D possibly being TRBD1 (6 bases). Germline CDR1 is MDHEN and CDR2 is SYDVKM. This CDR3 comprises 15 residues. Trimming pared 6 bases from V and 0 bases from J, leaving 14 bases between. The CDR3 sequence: CASRRQGKTNYGYTF. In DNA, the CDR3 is TGTGCCAGCAGGCGTCAGGGGAAAACTAACTATGGCTACACCTTC.

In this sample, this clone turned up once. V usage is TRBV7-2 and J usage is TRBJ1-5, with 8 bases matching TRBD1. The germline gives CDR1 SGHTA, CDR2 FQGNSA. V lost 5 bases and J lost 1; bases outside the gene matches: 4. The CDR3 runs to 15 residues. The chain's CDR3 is CASSPDRASNQPQHF. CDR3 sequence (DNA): TGTGCCAGCAGCCCGGACAGGGCGAGCAATCAGCCCCAGCATTTT.

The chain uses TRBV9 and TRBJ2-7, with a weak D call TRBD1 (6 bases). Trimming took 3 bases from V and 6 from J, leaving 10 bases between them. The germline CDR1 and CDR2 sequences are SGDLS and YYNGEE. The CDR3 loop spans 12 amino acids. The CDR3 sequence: CASSAGEGEQYF. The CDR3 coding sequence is TGTGCCAGCAGCGCAGGGGAAGGCGAGCAGTACTTC.

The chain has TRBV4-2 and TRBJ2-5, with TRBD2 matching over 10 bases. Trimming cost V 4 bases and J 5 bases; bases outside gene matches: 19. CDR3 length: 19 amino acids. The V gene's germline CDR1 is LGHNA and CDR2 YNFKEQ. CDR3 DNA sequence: TGTGCCAGCAGCCTCTTACCCGCCGAAGCGGGGGGGGCGGGGGAGACCCAGTACTTC. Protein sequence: CASSLLPAEAGGAGETQYF.

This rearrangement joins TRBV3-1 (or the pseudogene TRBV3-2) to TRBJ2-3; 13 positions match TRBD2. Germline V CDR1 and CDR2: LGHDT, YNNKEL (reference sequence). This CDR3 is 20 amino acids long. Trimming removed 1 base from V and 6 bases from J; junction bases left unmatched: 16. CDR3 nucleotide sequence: TGTGCCAGCAGCCAAGCGATAGGGACTAGCGGGGCCTCCCTTCTTGATACGCAGTATTTT. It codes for CASSQAIGTSGASLLDTQYF.

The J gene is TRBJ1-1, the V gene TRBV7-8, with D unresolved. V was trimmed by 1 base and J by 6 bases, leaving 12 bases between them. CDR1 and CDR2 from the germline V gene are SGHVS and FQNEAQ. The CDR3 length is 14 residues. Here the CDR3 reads CASSLDTALAEAFF. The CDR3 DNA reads TGTGCCAGCAGCTTAGATACGGCGCTAGCTGAAGCTTTCTTT.

CDR3 sequence: CASRVDSYNSPLHF. In nucleotides, the CDR3 is TGTGCCAGCAGAGTCGACAGTTATAATTCACCCCTCCACTTT. The rearrangement links TRBV25-1 to TRBJ1-6; perhaps TRBD1 as D (5 bases). CDR3 length: 14 amino acids. With 6 bases removed from V and 4 bases from J, the gap between germline ends came to 10 bases. Germline V CDR1 and CDR2: MGHDK, SYGVNS.

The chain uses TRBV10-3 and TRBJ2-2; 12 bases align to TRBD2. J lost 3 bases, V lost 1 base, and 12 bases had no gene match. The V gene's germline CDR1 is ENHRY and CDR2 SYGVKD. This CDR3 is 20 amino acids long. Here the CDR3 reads CAISELASGGAVLDTGELFF. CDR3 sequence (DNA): TGTGCCATCAGTGAGTTGGCTAGCGGGGGGGCCGTGCTTGACACCGGGGAGCTGTTTTTT.

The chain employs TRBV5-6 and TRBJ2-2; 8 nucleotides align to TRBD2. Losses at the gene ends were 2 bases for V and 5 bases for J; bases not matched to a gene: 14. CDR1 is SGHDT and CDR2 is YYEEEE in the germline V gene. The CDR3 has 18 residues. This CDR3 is CASSLSSGRGDSTGELFF. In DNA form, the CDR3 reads TGTGCCAGCAGCTTATCTAGCGGGCGGGGGGATTCTACCGGGGAGCTGTTTTTT.

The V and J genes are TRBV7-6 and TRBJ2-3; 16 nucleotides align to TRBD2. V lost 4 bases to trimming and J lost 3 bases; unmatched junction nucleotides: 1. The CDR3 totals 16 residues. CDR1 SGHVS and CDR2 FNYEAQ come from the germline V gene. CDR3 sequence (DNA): TGTGCCAGCAGCTCGGGACTAGCGGGGGGGACAGATACGCAGTATTTT. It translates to CASSSGLAGGTDTQYF.

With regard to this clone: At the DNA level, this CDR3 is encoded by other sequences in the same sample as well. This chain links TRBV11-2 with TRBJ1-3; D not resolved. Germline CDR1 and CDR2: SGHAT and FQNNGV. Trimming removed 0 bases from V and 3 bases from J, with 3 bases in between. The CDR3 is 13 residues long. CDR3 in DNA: TGTGCCAGCAGCTTAGATCTTGGAAACACCATATATTTT. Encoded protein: CASSLDLGNTIYF.

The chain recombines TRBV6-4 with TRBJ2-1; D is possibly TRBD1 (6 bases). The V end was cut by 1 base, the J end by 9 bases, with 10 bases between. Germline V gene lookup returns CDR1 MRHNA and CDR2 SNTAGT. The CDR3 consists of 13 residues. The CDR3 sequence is CASSDYGGGEQFF. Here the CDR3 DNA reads TGTGCCAGCAGTGACTATGGGGGCGGTGAGCAGTTCTTC.

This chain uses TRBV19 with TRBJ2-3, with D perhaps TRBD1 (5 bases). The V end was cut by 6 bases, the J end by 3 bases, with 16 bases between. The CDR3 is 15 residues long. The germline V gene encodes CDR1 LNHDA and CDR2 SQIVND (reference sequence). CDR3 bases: TGTGCCAGTAGATCCCCTCCCCCAGGGACAGATACGCAGTATTTT. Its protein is CASRSPPPGTDTQYF.

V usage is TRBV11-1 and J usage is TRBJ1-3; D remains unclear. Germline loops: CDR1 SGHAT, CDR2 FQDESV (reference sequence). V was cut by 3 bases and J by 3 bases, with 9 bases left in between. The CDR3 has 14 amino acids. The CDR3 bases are TGTGCCAGCAGCTTGATTGCGAGTGGAAACACCATATATTTT. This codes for CASSLIASGNTIYF.